These 19 T cell receptor beta chains came from one sample sequenced in a study of shared clonotypes between healthy human individuals. The protocol was immunoSEQ multiplex PCR, while the TCRdb copy is restricted to in-frame clones and leaves out a portion. The sample has some 1,100,000 clones; roughly 74% are singletons. Sequenced input: memory CD4+ T cells from PBMCs. The subset: CD45RA-negative fraction. The source of these receptors is a man aged 18 to 30 in good health. Some clones in this sample may be carry-over from other donors' samples.

The chain has TRBV7-8 and TRBJ1-1, with TRBD1 matching over 7 bases. The CDR3 has 14 amino acids. V trimming: 5 bases; J trimming: 4 bases; junction bases outside the gene matches: 7. Germline V gene sequence: CDR1 SGHVS, CDR2 FQNEAQ. CDR3 bases: TGTGCCAGCAGCCCAAGATCAGGGGGCACTGAAGCTTTCTTT. As protein: CASSPRSGGTEAFF.

This chain connects TRBV2 to TRBJ1-4, with no clear D. Germline CDR1 and CDR2: SNHLY and FYNNEI. V lost 5 bases and J 0 bases, leaving 10 bases between the germline ends. The CDR3 has 15 residues. The CDR3: CASSLDWTTNEKLFF. Here the CDR3 DNA reads TGTGCCAGCAGTCTTGACTGGACAACTAATGAAAAACTGTTTTTT.

As concerns this clone: Other DNA sequences of this sample code for an identical CDR3. The chain recombines TRBV4-1 with TRBJ2-7, with TRBD1 matching over 12 bases. CDR3 size: 16 residues. Per germline, CDR1 MGHRA and CDR2 YSYEKL. V lost 4 bases to trimming and J lost 5 bases; unmatched junction nucleotides: 9. The CDR3 region has the DNA TGCGCCAGCAGCCTATACCCGGGACAGGGGGCGAACGAGCAGTACTTC. This sequence encodes CASSLYPGQGANEQYF.

The chain employs TRBV5-1 and TRBJ2-3; 10 bases fit TRBD2. The ends lost 2 bases at V and 0 bases at J; junction bases unmatched: 6. The CDR3 length is 17 residues. Germline CDR1 is SGHRS and CDR2 is YFSETQ. The CDR3 protein is CASSFTSGDTSTDTQYF. As DNA, the CDR3 is TGCGCCAGCAGCTTTACTAGCGGGGATACTAGCACAGATACGCAGTATTTT. Together with reference TRBV5-1 and TRBJ2-3, the CDR3 gives the full variable domain: KAGVTQTPRYLIKTRGQQVTLSCSPISGHRSVSWYQQTPGQGLQFLFEYFSETQRNKGNFPGRFSGRQFSNSRSEMNVSTLELGDSALYLCASSFTSGDTSTDTQYFGPGTRLTVL.

The CDR3 sequence: CASRRLHSGEAFF. CDR3 nucleotide sequence: TGTGCCAGCAGGCGTCTACATTCAGGTGAAGCTTTCTTT. The chain employs TRBV6-5 and TRBJ1-1; no definite D call. The V gene's germline CDR1 is MNHEY and CDR2 SVGAGI. Trimming pared 6 bases from V and 7 bases from J, leaving 15 bases between. CDR3 length equals 13 residues.

The chain recombines TRBV23-1 with TRBJ1-4; no clear D. TRBV23-1 belongs to the ORF category, with a function that is uncertain. Trimming removed 2 bases from V and 3 bases from J, with 16 bases in between. The CDR3 is made up of 17 amino acids. The CDR3 protein is CASSQPPSTGANEKLFF. The CDR3 region has the DNA TGCGCCAGCAGTCAACCCCCTTCGACGGGTGCTAATGAAAAACTGTTTTTT.

As to this clone: A far larger clone is a single base away, which makes a read error likely. Other nucleotide sequences from this sample produce the same CDR3. The rearrangement links TRBV6-6 to TRBJ1-5; TRBD1 agrees at 7 bases. The CDR3 covers 12 residues. Unmatched junction bases numbered 0, after V lost 6 bases and J lost 4 bases. The germline gives CDR1 MNHNY, CDR2 SVGAGI (reference sequence). This CDR3 is CASRTGNQPQHF. CDR3 DNA sequence: TGTGCCAGCAGGACAGGGAATCAGCCCCAGCATTTT.

The chain carries TRBV7-3 and TRBJ2-1, with 8 nucleotides matching TRBD2. The V gene end was trimmed by 5 bases and the J gene end by 9 bases; junction bases not matched to a gene: 18. There are 17 residues in the CDR3. Germline assignment: CDR1 SGHTA and CDR2 FQGTGA. The chain's CDR3 is CASSATTGTSLFGEQFF. Here the CDR3 DNA reads TGTGCCAGCAGCGCAACAACTGGGACTAGTCTTTTTGGTGAGCAGTTCTTC.

The chain's CDR3 is CASKQGLDEQYF. The CDR3 nucleotides read TGTGCCAGCAAGCAGGGTCTCGACGAGCAGTACTTC. This chain joins TRBV2 and TRBJ2-7; D possibly corresponds to TRBD1 (5 bases). The CDR3 length is 12 residues. Trimming removed 7 bases from V and 5 bases from J, with 12 bases in between. CDR1 and CDR2 (germline): SNHLY, FYNNEI.

The V call is TRBV7-9, the J call TRBJ1-1, with D uncertain. The length of the CDR3 is 12 residues. Trimming left V 1 base short and J 6 bases short, with 6 bases between. Per the germline V gene, CDR1 is SEHNR and CDR2 is FQNEAQ (reference sequence). The CDR3 here is CASSLGFAEAFF. The CDR3 nucleotides read TGTGCCAGCAGCTTAGGGTTCGCTGAAGCTTTCTTT.

CDR3 DNA: TGTGCCAGCAGCCGGGACAGTAAAAACCGGGGCAATCAGCCCCAGCATTTT. Encoded protein: CASSRDSKNRGNQPQHF. This chain uses TRBV2 with TRBJ1-5; 7 nucleotides line up with TRBD1. CDR1 and CDR2 from the germline V gene are SNHLY and FYNNEI. This CDR3 has 17 amino acids. V shed 6 bases, J shed 2 bases, and the junction held 13 bases outside the gene matches.

This chain links TRBV9 with TRBJ2-1; the D gene could be TRBD1 or TRBD2 (6 bases each). The germline gives CDR1 SGDLS, CDR2 YYNGEE. Deletions cut 3 bases from V and 0 bases from J, with 22 bases between. CDR3 size: 19 residues. The CDR3 sequence is CASSARRGSRESSYNEQFF. In nucleotides, the CDR3 is TGTGCCAGCAGCGCCCGGAGGGGGAGTCGTGAGAGCTCCTACAATGAGCAGTTCTTC.

This clone was seen a few times. CDR3: CASSPPVVNTEAFF. The CDR3 DNA follows: TGTGCCAGCAGTCCCCCCGTGGTGAACACTGAAGCTTTCTTT. The chain is built from TRBV6-6 and TRBJ1-1; D uncertain. Germline values: CDR1 MNHNY, CDR2 SVGAGI (reference sequence). The CDR3 runs to 14 residues. Deletions cut 5 bases from V and 0 bases from J, with 10 bases between.

The rearrangement joins TRBV2 to TRBJ2-6; 12 positions agree with TRBD2. The junction had 4 bases not matched to a gene; V was cut back by 7 bases and J by 0 bases. Germline V lookup: CDR1 SNHLY, CDR2 FYNNEI. CDR3 size: 17 residues. This chain's CDR3 is CASKETSGSSGANVLTF. CDR3 sequence (DNA): TGTGCCAGCAAGGAGACTAGCGGGAGCTCTGGGGCCAACGTCCTGACTTTC.

The CDR3 reads CASTPRGGANGYTF. In nucleotides, the CDR3 is TGTGCCAGCACACCCAGGGGGGGGGCTAATGGCTACACCTTC. The chain has TRBV6-5 and TRBJ1-2; 7 positions match TRBD1. The CDR3 covers 14 residues. The ends lost 7 bases at V and 6 bases at J; junction bases unmatched: 11. The germline gives CDR1 MNHEY, CDR2 SVGAGI.

In this sample, this clone turned up many times. The chain recombines TRBV5-1 with TRBJ2-5; D ambiguous. Trimming removed 4 bases at V and 5 bases at J, with 9 bases between. This CDR3 contains 12 residues. Germline V gene sequence: CDR1 SGHRS, CDR2 YFSETQ. This chain's CDR3 is CASSRAWETQYF. The DNA for the CDR3 is TGCGCCAGCAGCAGGGCGTGGGAGACCCAGTACTTC. Full variable domain (remainder filled in from reference TRBV5-1 and TRBJ2-5): KAGVTQTPRYLIKTRGQQVTLSCSPISGHRSVSWYQQTPGQGLQFLFEYFSETQRNKGNFPGRFSGRQFSNSRSEMNVSTLELGDSALYLCASSRAWETQYFGPGTRLLVL.

The chain recombines TRBV7-3 with TRBJ2-3; TRBD2 agrees at 8 bases. V was clipped by 4 bases and J by 4 bases; unmatched bases: 7. The germline gives CDR1 SGHTA, CDR2 FQGTGA. The CDR3 runs 15 residues. The CDR3 sequence: CASSSLAGPSDTQYF. CDR3 DNA: TGTGCCAGCAGCTCTTTAGCGGGGCCCTCAGATACGCAGTATTTT.

Many counts were recorded for this clone. This chain uses TRBV7-9 with TRBJ2-2, with D possibly called TRBD1 or TRBD2 (5 bases each). Germline CDR1 is SEHNR and CDR2 is FQNEAQ (reference sequence). V lost 5 bases, J lost 4 bases, and 14 bases lay in between. This CDR3 has 15 amino acids. The CDR3 region is CASSPRDGVTGELFF. DNA for the CDR3: TGTGCCAGCAGCCCCCGGGACGGGGTCACCGGGGAGCTGTTTTTT.

At least ten counts were recorded for this clone. The identical CDR3 is also encoded by other nucleotide sequences in the sample. The CDR3 region is CASSPTAAEGSNEQFF. The CDR3, as DNA: TGTGCCAGCAGCCCTACGGCGGCCGAGGGATCCAATGAGCAGTTCTTC. The chain is built from TRBV5-4 and TRBJ2-1; weak D call: TRBD2 (5 bases). V was trimmed by 4 bases and J by 6 bases, leaving 20 bases between them. The CDR3 runs to 16 residues. Germline CDR1 is SGHNT and CDR2 is YYREEE (reference sequence).